Presented here are 29 T cell receptor beta chains from one specimen sequenced in a study of HIV-infected children after antiretroviral therapy interruption (dated by TCRdb to about 2019). The treatment or condition label here, explained by the study, means: PENTA 11 planned treatment interruption arm or continuous ART arm. Library generation was performed with 3' RACE. Data came from an Illumina MiSeq. TCR libraries were built from RNA using a 3' RACE protocol with unique molecular identifiers to correct PCR amplification bias. In TCRdb, the public reads were trimmed at Q25 with fastp and aligned with MiXCR, with productive beta chains retained. Rows with a matching CDR3 protein are joined into one entry that keeps the most common DNA and genes. The sample yields fewer than 100,000 distinct CDR3 sequences; 6.9% were counted once. Approximately 1.2% of the sample rests with the top ten. This material consisted of CD45RA+ CD4+ T cells from PBMCs, pooled from several time points, taken from a donor given antiretroviral therapy, either interrupted or continuous. The cell subset or site label, as the study defines it: naive CD4+ CD45RA+ CD45RO- T cells. The receptors here all came from a pool of human donors with HIV.

In its sample, this clonotype was seen many times. This rearrangement joins TRBV12-3 or TRBV12-4 to TRBJ1-1; TRBD1 aligns across 7 bases. V lost 6 bases to trimming and J lost 10 bases; unmatched junction nucleotides: 26. The CDR3 runs to 18 residues. The CDR3, as DNA: TGTGCCAGCAGCTTCCAGAAGGGCGCGGGACAGCAAGGCGTGGTAGCTTTCTTT. This sequence encodes CASSFQKGAGQQGVVAFF.

This clonotype was counted many times. The V gene is TRBV12-3 or TRBV12-4, the J gene TRBJ1-5, with 7 bases lining up with TRBD1. V shed 8 bases, J shed 5 bases, and the junction held 12 bases outside the gene matches. The CDR3 sequence is 15 residues long. The CDR3 sequence: CASSTQGGAHQPQHF. CDR3 nucleotides: TGTGCCAGCTCGACACAAGGGGGCGCGCATCAGCCCCAGCATTTT.

This clonotype was recorded many times. V gene TRBV12-3 or TRBV12-4 combines with J gene TRBJ2-2; a weak D match, TRBD2 (7 bases). The V end was cut by 3 bases, the J end by 2 bases, with 10 bases between. The CDR3 runs 15 residues. CDR3 sequence: CASSFRGANTGELFF. The CDR3 nucleotides read TGTGCCAGCAGTTTCCGGGGGGCCAACACCGGGGAGCTGTTTTTT.

This clonotype was observed many times. The J gene is TRBJ1-6, the V gene TRBV4-2; D gene ambiguous. CDR1 LGHNA and CDR2 YNFKEQ come from the germline V gene. V was clipped by 0 bases and J by 8 bases, with 8 bases between them. The CDR3 extends over 14 amino acids. DNA for the CDR3: TGTGCCAGCAGCCAAGAAGTGGAGCATTCACCCCTCCACTTT. Translating it yields CASSQEVEHSPLHF.

In this sample, this clonotype turned up many times. This CDR3 is CASRPTGLYEQYF. In DNA form, the CDR3 reads TGTGCCAGCAGACCCACGGGACTCTACGAGCAGTACTTC. This chain joins TRBV6-2 or TRBV6-3 and TRBJ2-7, with TRBD2 as a possible D gene (6 bases). The germline V gene has CDR1 MNHEY and CDR2 SVGEGT. Trimming cost V 6 bases and J 3 bases, with 12 bases left between them. The CDR3 has 13 residues.

This clonotype showed up many times. The V gene is TRBV3-1, the J gene TRBJ2-1; D uncertain. CDR3 size: 11 residues. V gave up 0 bases and J gave up 10 bases, with 4 bases separating them. CDR1 is LGHDT, CDR2 YNNKEL, per germline (reference sequence). CDR3: CASSQDREQFF. In nucleotides, the CDR3 is TGTGCCAGCAGCCAAGACAGGGAGCAGTTCTTC.

This clonotype was counted only a few times. The rearrangement uses TRBV28 and TRBJ2-2; the D is unclear. V lost 8 bases and J lost 6, with 4 bases in between. The CDR3 contains 10 residues. Germline CDR1 is MDHEN and CDR2 is SYDVKM. The CDR3 DNA is TGTGCCAGCGGGGCCGGGGAGCTGTTTTTT. This codes for CASGAGELFF.

This clonotype appeared a few times. This chain joins TRBV20-1 and TRBJ2-5; D is unresolved. Germline V gives CDR1 DFQATT, CDR2 SNEGSKA (reference sequence). There are 13 residues in the CDR3. With 3 bases removed from V and 8 bases from J, the gap between germline ends came to 16 bases. The CDR3 DNA follows: TGCAGTGCTAGTAGGGCCTCTCGTTCAACCCAGTACTTC. It codes for CSASRASRSTQYF.

This clonotype was seen repeatedly, ten times or more. The CDR3 is CASSGQGESSYEQYF. The CDR3 region has the DNA TGTGCCAGCAGCGGACAGGGCGAGAGCTCCTACGAGCAGTACTTC. The chain links TRBV7-9 to TRBJ2-7; 8 positions match TRBD1. Losses at the gene ends were 5 bases for V and 0 bases for J; bases not matched to a gene: 6. CDR3 size: 15 residues. Looked up from germline, CDR1 is SEHNR and CDR2 is FQNEAQ (reference sequence).

This clonotype was picked up many times. The chain uses TRBV6-5 and TRBJ2-3; no definite D call. V was trimmed by 0 bases and J by 0 bases, leaving 7 bases between them. The germline gives CDR1 MNHEY, CDR2 SVGAGI. The CDR3 is 15 amino acids. The CDR3, as DNA: TGTGCCAGCAGTTACTCCGGAGCTAGCACAGATACGCAGTATTTT. This encodes CASSYSGASTDTQYF.

The V call is TRBV20-1, the J call TRBJ1-1; 7 positions agree with TRBD1. Germline CDR1 reads DFQATT; CDR2 reads SNEGSKA (reference sequence). V lost 3 bases to trimming and J lost 0 bases; unmatched junction nucleotides: 4. There are 14 residues in the CDR3. The CDR3 DNA sequence: TGCAGTGCTAGCAGGGGGGGTATGAACACTGAAGCTTTCTTT. Translating gives CSASRGGMNTEAFF.

About this clonotype: A read error may account for a junction end that differs from germline. V usage is TRBV10-3 and J usage is TRBJ2-6; no clear D. This CDR3 has 16 amino acids. Germline V gene data show CDR1 as ENHRY and CDR2 as SYGVKD. In DNA, the CDR3 is TGTGCCATCAGGGAGTTTTCGGGCGCTGGGGCCAACGTCCTGACTTTC. This translates into CAIREFSGAGANVLTF.

For this clonotype: It may be a read error: a sequence one base away is much more abundant. The V and J genes are TRBV12-5 and TRBJ1-1, with D hard to call. V was pared by 9 bases and J by 0 bases, with 14 bases between. The CDR3 consists of 14 residues. Germline lookup yields CDR1 LGHNT and CDR2 FRNRAP. The DNA of the CDR3 is TGTGCTAGATCCCCCCTTACAATGAACACTGAAGCTTTCTTT. Residues: CARSPLTMNTEAFF.

This clonotype was picked up many times. This rearrangement joins TRBV23-1 to TRBJ2-7; TRBD2 matches at 7 bases. TRBV23-1 carries the ORF label, with uncertain function. The J segment lost 0 bases and the V segment lost 4 bases, leaving 6 bases of the junction unmatched. This CDR3 contains 15 residues. DNA of the CDR3: TGCGCCAGCAGTCCGACCGCTAGCGGCTCCTACGAGCAGTACTTC. Its protein product is CASSPTASGSYEQYF.

This clonotype was seen repeatedly, ten times or more. The V call is TRBV4-1, the J call TRBJ1-4; D not resolved. The length of the CDR3 is 13 residues. CDR1 and CDR2 from the germline V gene are MGHRA and YSYEKL. The V gene lost 4 bases and the J gene lost 7 bases, with 10 bases spanning the gap. CDR3 in amino acids: CASSLASTEKLFF. In DNA, the CDR3 is TGCGCCAGCAGCCTAGCGAGTACTGAAAAACTGTTTTTT.

This clonotype was counted ten times or more. This chain connects TRBV5-8 to TRBJ2-2; the D is unclear. CDR1 is SGHTS and CDR2 is YDEGEE in the germline V gene. V was pared by 1 base and J by 0 bases, with 10 bases between. The CDR3 is made up of 16 amino acids. CDR3 residues: CASSLYWGTNTGELFF. Written as DNA, the CDR3 is TGTGCCAGCAGCTTGTACTGGGGAACGAACACCGGGGAGCTGTTTTTT.

This chain connects TRBV18 to TRBJ2-1, with 7 bases fitting TRBD1. J lost 0 bases, V lost 8 bases, and 13 bases had no gene match. The CDR3 runs 17 residues. In germline, CDR1 is KGHSH, CDR2 LQKENI. The CDR3 DNA follows: TGTGCCAGCACCCCTCTAGGGGGCCATGACTCCTACAATGAGCAGTTCTTC. It codes for CASTPLGGHDSYNEQFF.

In this sample, this clonotype turned up many times. The V call is TRBV11-1, the J call TRBJ2-7; maybe TRBD1 (5 bases). The V and J ends lost 4 bases and 3 bases respectively, with 16 bases between them. CDR1 is SGHAT and CDR2 is FQDESV in the germline V gene (reference sequence). The CDR3 covers 15 residues. CDR3 DNA sequence: TGTGCCAGCAGCTACTCAAGGGGATCGGTCTACGAGCAGTACTTC. Its translation: CASSYSRGSVYEQYF.

This clonotype was seen repeatedly, ten times or more. V usage is TRBV5-1 and J usage is TRBJ2-1; tentative D call: TRBD2 (6 bases). This CDR3 is 13 amino acids long. The V gene lost 4 bases and the J gene lost 4 bases, with 9 bases spanning the gap. Germline assignment: CDR1 SGHRS and CDR2 YFSETQ. This CDR3 is CASSMGGYNEQFF. For the CDR3, the DNA is TGCGCCAGCAGCATGGGGGGATACAATGAGCAGTTCTTC.

This clonotype was seen only a few times. This chain connects TRBV20-1 to TRBJ1-4, with D maybe TRBD1 (5 bases). The V end was cut by 4 bases, the J end by 7 bases, with 16 bases between. Germline CDR1 and CDR2: DFQATT and SNEGSKA (reference sequence). CDR3 length: 14 residues. Here the CDR3 DNA reads TGCAGTGCTACCTCCGGGACCCGGGTTGAAAAACTGTTTTTT. Amino acids: CSATSGTRVEKLFF.

This clonotype came up many times. V and J are TRBV18 and TRBJ2-1; D call uncertain. CDR1 is KGHSH and CDR2 is LQKENI in the germline V gene. The CDR3 is 13 residues long. V was trimmed by 3 bases and J by 4 bases, leaving 7 bases between them. CDR3 amino acids: CASSPDEYNEQFF. DNA for the CDR3: TGTGCCAGCTCACCGGACGAATACAATGAGCAGTTCTTC.

This clonotype has a count of ten or more. The chain uses TRBV10-1 and TRBJ2-3; D unresolved. Germline lookup yields CDR1 WNHNN and CDR2 SYGVQD (reference sequence). V shed 2 bases and J shed 5 bases, with 11 bases lying between them. The CDR3 extends over 14 amino acids. CDR3: CASSEGSRVDTQYF. For the CDR3, the DNA is TGCGCCAGCAGTGAGGGCTCCCGGGTAGATACGCAGTATTTT.

This clonotype has ten or more counts. The V and J genes are TRBV12-3 or TRBV12-4 and TRBJ2-6, with 10 bases matching TRBD1. This CDR3 region has 17 residues. After removal of 3 bases from V and 4 bases from J, the junction contained 6 bases not matched to a gene. DNA of the CDR3: TGTGCCAGCAGTTTGACAGGGGGCGCTTCCGGGGCCAACGTCCTGACTTTC. Encoded protein: CASSLTGGASGANVLTF.

The sample holds many counts of this clonotype. The J gene is TRBJ1-6, the V gene TRBV11-2, with D unresolved. V was trimmed by 0 bases and J by 5 bases, leaving 5 bases between them. CDR3 length: 14 residues. The germline V gene has CDR1 SGHAT and CDR2 FQNNGV. The CDR3 loop is CASSLDWNNSPLHF. The CDR3 DNA sequence: TGTGCCAGCAGCTTAGATTGGAATAATTCACCCCTCCACTTT.

Ten or more counts support this clonotype. The rearrangement uses TRBV25-1 and TRBJ1-3; no reliable D call. The CDR3 is 14 amino acids. The germline V gene encodes CDR1 MGHDK and CDR2 SYGVNS. The V end was cut by 1 base, the J end by 4 bases, with 8 bases between. In DNA form, the CDR3 reads TGTGCCAGCAGTGAATTGGCCCACGGAAACACCATATATTTT. The encoded protein is CASSELAHGNTIYF.

This chain links TRBV28 with TRBJ2-3; 11 bases match TRBD1. The CDR3 has 14 residues. The germline V gene has CDR1 MDHEN and CDR2 SYDVKM. Trimming took 9 bases from V and 4 from J; bases not matched to a gene: 6. The CDR3 nucleotides are TGTGCCAGTCGGACAGGGGGCGCGTCAGATACGCAGTATTTT. Amino acid sequence: CASRTGGASDTQYF.

This clonotype was counted many times. The chain uses TRBV28 and TRBJ2-4; no firm D call. The CDR3 has 15 residues. Trimming took off 3 bases at V and 2 bases at J, with 11 bases between the two ends. Looked up from germline, CDR1 is MDHEN and CDR2 is SYDVKM. The CDR3 loop reads CASSFSGPPKNIQYF. The CDR3, as DNA: TGTGCCAGCAGTTTCTCGGGCCCTCCCAAAAACATTCAGTACTTC. The whole variable domain, remainder taken from reference TRBV28 and TRBJ2-4, is DVKVTQSSRYLVKRTGEKVFLECVQDMDHENMFWYRQDPGLGLRLIYFSYDVKMKEKGDIPEGYSVSREKKERFSLILESASTNQTSMYLCASSFSGPPKNIQYFGAGTRLSVL.

In its sample, this clonotype was seen many times. V and J are TRBV10-3 and TRBJ2-7; 7 positions match TRBD1. From germline, CDR1 is ENHRY and CDR2 SYGVKD. V shed 8 bases and J 5 bases; nucleotides not matched to a gene: 6. The CDR3 contains 12 residues. The CDR3 reads CAIGVQGDEQYF. In DNA form, the CDR3 reads TGTGCCATCGGCGTCCAGGGGGACGAGCAGTACTTC.

Note on this clonotype: A single base separates this from a much larger clone, so it may be a read error. The chain recombines TRBV12-3 or TRBV12-4 with TRBJ2-5, with D perhaps given as TRBD1 or TRBD2 (6 bases each). Trimming stripped 3 bases from V and 9 bases from J, with 20 bases between. The CDR3 totals 15 residues. The CDR3 coding sequence is TGTGCCAGCAGTTTGGAGGGTCGGACAGCCGGGGCCCAGTACTTC. The encoded protein is CASSLEGRTAGAQYF.